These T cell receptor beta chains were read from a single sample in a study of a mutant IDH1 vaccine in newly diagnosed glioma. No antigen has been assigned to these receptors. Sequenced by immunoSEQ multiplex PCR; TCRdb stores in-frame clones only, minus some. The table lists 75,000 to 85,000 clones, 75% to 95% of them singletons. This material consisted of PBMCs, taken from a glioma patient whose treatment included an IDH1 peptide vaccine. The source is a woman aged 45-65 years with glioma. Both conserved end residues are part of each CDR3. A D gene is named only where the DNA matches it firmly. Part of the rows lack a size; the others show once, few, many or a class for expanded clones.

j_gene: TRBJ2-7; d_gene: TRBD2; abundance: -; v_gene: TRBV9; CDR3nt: TGTGCCAGCAGCTCGGGGCTAGCGGGTTACGAGCAGTACTTC; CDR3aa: CASSSGLAGYEQYF
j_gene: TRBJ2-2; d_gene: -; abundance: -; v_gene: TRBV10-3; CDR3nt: TGTGCCATCAGTGAGTCACGGAGAACCGGGGAGCTGTTTTTT; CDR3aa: CAISESRRTGELFF
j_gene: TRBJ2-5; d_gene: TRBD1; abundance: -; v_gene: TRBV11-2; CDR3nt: TGTGCCAGCGAAGGACAGGGTGGCCCGTCCTGGGGGACCCAGTACTTC; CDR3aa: CASEGQGGPSWGTQYF
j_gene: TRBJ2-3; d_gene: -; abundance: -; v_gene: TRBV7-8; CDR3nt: TGTGCCAGCAGCTTACTGGGCGGGATCACAGATACGCAGTATTTT; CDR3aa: CASSLLGGITDTQYF
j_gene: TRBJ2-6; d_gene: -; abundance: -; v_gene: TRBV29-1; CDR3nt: TGCAGCGTTGAGGGTTGGGCTTCTGGGGCCAACGTCCTGACTTTC; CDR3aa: CSVEGWASGANVLTF
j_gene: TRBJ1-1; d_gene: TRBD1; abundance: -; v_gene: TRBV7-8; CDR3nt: TGTGCCAGCAGCTTAGGACAGGGGAACCTTATGAACACTGAAGCTTTCTTT; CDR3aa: CASSLGQGNLMNTEAFF
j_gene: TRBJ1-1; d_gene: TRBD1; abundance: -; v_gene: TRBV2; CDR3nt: TGTGCCAGCAAAGAAGACAGGGGGACTGAAGCTTTCTTT; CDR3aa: CASKEDRGTEAFF
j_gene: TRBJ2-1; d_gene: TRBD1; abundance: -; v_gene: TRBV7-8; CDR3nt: TGTGCCAGCAGCCCTTACAGGGGAATGGGCAATGAGCAGTTCTTC; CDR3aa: CASSPYRGMGNEQFF
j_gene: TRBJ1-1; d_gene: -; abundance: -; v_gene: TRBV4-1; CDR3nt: TGCGCCAGCAGCCCTTCGGACAGTAGGGGTGAAGCTTTCTTT; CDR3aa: CASSPSDSRGEAFF
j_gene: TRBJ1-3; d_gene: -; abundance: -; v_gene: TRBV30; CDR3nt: TGTGCCTGGACTTGGGGGGGTTTAAGCTCTGGAAACACCATATATTTT; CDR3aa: CAWTWGGLSSGNTIYF
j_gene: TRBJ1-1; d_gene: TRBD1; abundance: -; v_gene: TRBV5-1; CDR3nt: TGCGCCAGCAGCTTACAGGGGGACACTGAAGCTTTCTTT; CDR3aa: CASSLQGDTEAFF
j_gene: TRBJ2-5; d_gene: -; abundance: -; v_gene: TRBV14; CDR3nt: TGTGCCAGCAGCCACCCTGGGAAAAGGTACTTC; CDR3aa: CASSHPGKRYF
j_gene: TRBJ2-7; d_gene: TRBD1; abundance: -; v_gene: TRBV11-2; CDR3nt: TGTGCCAGCAGAGTAGGACAGGTTTCCTACGAGCAGTACTTC; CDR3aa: CASRVGQVSYEQYF
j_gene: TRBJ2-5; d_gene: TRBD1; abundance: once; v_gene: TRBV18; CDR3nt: TGTGCCAGCTCGGGACAGGGGGAGACCCAGTACTTC; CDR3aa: CASSGQGETQYF
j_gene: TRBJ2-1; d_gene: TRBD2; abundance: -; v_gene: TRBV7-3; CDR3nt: TGTGCCAGCAGCTCCGGACTAGCGGGAGGGAATGAGCAGTTCTTC; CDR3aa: CASSSGLAGGNEQFF
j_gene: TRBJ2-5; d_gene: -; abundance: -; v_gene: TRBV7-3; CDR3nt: TGTGCCAGCAGCCCAGGGGAAGGCGAGACCCAGTACTTC; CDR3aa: CASSPGEGETQYF
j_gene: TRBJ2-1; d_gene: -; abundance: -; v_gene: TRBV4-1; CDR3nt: TGCGCCAGCAGCCAAGTTGGGCGGCCCTACAATGAGCAGTTCTTC; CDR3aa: CASSQVGRPYNEQFF
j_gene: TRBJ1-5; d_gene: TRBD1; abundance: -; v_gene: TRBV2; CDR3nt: TGTGCCAGCCGGGACAGGGCTCTCAATCAGCCCCAGCATTTT; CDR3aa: CASRDRALNQPQHF
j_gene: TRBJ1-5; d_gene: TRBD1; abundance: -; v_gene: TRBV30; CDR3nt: TGTGCCTGGAGAGGGGGCTACAATCAGCCCCAGCATTTT; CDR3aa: CAWRGGYNQPQHF
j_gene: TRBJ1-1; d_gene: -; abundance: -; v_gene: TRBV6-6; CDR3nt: TGTGCCAGCCGGGGGGCAGGAATGAACACTGAAGCTTTCTTT; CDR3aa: CASRGAGMNTEAFF
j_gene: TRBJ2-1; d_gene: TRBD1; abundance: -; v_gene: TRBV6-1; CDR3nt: TGTGCCAGCATTCGACAGGGGGGCCTCAATGAGCAGTTCTTC; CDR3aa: CASIRQGGLNEQFF
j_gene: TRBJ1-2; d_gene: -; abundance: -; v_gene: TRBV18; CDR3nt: TGTGCCAGCTCACCCCAGGACGGAGCTTTTAACTATGGCTACACCTTC; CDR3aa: CASSPQDGAFNYGYTF
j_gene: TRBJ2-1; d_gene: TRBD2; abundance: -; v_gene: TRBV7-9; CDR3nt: TGTGCCAGCAGCTATAGCGGGAGCTCCTACAATGAGCAGTTCTTC; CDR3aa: CASSYSGSSYNEQFF